A single sample gave rise to the 20 T cell receptor beta chains below, sequenced in a study of human T cells and chemical hapten exposure. Specified time point: patch test 3, about 24 weeks after DPC sensitization. The treatment denotes: therapeutic diphenylcyclopropenone sensitization with weekly scalp DPC. TCRdb ran MiXCR on the RACE reads and lists one entry per CDR3 protein. Here the sample spans about 160,000 distinct CDR3 sequences, 25% to 35% being singletons. Source: whole blood, taken in connection with sensitization to the hapten diphenylcyclopropenone (DPC). Receptors were obtained from a young woman with alopecia areata. Some clones in this sample may be carry-over from other donors' samples.

The chain combines TRBV5-1 with TRBJ2-2; D is tentatively TRBD1 or TRBD2 (6 bases each). Trimming took off 2 bases at V and 2 bases at J, with 10 bases between the two ends. The CDR3 totals 15 residues. Germline values: CDR1 SGHRS, CDR2 YFSETQ. CDR3: CASSFMGGNTGELFF. The CDR3 DNA reads as TGCGCCAGCAGCTTCATGGGGGGCAACACCGGGGAGCTGTTTTTT.

The table lists this clonotype with a few counts. Here the CDR3 DNA reads TGTGCCAGCAGCTTGGGTTATAGCAATCAGCCCCAGCATTTT. This sequence encodes CASSLGYSNQPQHF. The chain combines TRBV7-2 with TRBJ1-5, with no clear D. The CDR3 runs to 14 residues. V gave up 3 bases and J gave up 0 bases, with 6 bases separating them. The germline CDR1 and CDR2 sequences are SGHTA and FQGNSA.

V and J are TRBV7-2 and TRBJ1-4; unclear D gene. Trimming shortened V by 1 base and J by 4 bases, and 10 bases separated the two germline ends. The germline V gene has CDR1 SGHTA and CDR2 FQGNSA. This CDR3 is built from 15 residues. The DNA for the CDR3 is TGTGCCAGCAGCTTAGGTACAGCAAATAATGAAAAACTGTTTTTT. Its protein product is CASSLGTANNEKLFF.

The chain joins TRBV12-3 or TRBV12-4 to TRBJ2-1, with 10 bases lining up with TRBD1. The V segment lost 8 bases and the J segment 8 bases; nucleotides outside the gene matches: 24. CDR3 size: 19 residues. The CDR3 bases are TGTGCCAGCGGAAATCCGACAGGGCTGGGGACAGGGGATAGAGATGAGCAGTTCTTC. Translating gives CASGNPTGLGTGDRDEQFF.

This clonotype was seen repeatedly, ten times or more. The CDR3 reads CSAGYRDGEAFF. CDR3 coding DNA: TGCAGCGCTGGGTATAGGGACGGTGAAGCTTTCTTT. This chain connects TRBV29-1 to TRBJ1-1; TRBD1 might be the D (5 bases). The germline V gene has CDR1 SQVTM and CDR2 ANQGSEA. Trimming removed 7 bases from V and 7 bases from J, with 16 bases in between. This CDR3 contains 12 residues. The full variable domain, in which reference TRBV29-1 and TRBJ1-1 provide the parts outside the CDR3, is SAVISQKPSRDICQRGTSLTIQCQVDSQVTMMFWYRQQPGQSLTLIATANQGSEATYESGFVIDKFPISRPNLTFSTLTVSNMSPEDSSIYLCSAGYRDGEAFFGQGTRLTVV.

This clonotype was seen only a few times. The rearrangement links TRBV5-1 to TRBJ2-5; 13 positions match TRBD2. V lost 4 bases, J lost 5 bases, and 8 bases stayed unmatched. There are 16 residues in the CDR3. CDR1 is SGHRS, CDR2 YFSETQ, per germline. This CDR3 reads CASSGGLAGPSETQYF. The DNA of the CDR3 is TGCGCCAGCAGCGGGGGACTAGCGGGGCCCTCGGAGACCCAGTACTTC. Supplemented by reference TRBV5-1 and TRBJ2-5, the full variable domain reads KAGVTQTPRYLIKTRGQQVTLSCSPISGHRSVSWYQQTPGQGLQFLFEYFSETQRNKGNFPGRFSGRQFSNSRSEMNVSTLELGDSALYLCASSGGLAGPSETQYFGPGTRLLVL.

This clonotype has a handful of counts. This sequence joins TRBV4-2 and TRBJ1-2; no clear D. CDR3 length: 14 amino acids. Germline CDR1 and CDR2: LGHNA and YNFKEQ. The germline V and J ends were trimmed by 4 bases and 1 base, with 10 bases remaining between them. The CDR3 spells CASSPRADNYGYTF. Written as DNA, the CDR3 is TGTGCCAGCAGCCCTAGGGCAGATAACTATGGCTACACCTTC.

The J gene is TRBJ1-5, the V gene TRBV6-2 or TRBV6-3; D is undetermined. Trimming removed 7 bases from V and 7 bases from J, with 14 bases in between. Germline-derived CDR1 and CDR2 are MNHEY and SVGEGT. CDR3 length equals 13 residues. In DNA, the CDR3 is TGTGCCAGCACCTCCGGAATTGCGCAGCCCCAGCATTTT. Translation: CASTSGIAQPQHF.

The rearrangement links TRBV27 to TRBJ2-5; no firm D call. This CDR3 has 15 amino acids. V was clipped by 2 bases and J by 5 bases, with 15 bases between them. CDR1 is MNHEY and CDR2 is SMNVEV in the germline V gene (reference sequence). For the CDR3, the DNA is TGTGCCAGCAGTTTAGTAGGGCTCGGAATGGAGACCCAGTACTTC. The encoded protein is CASSLVGLGMETQYF.

The genes are TRBV5-1 and TRBJ1-1; 8 nucleotides align to TRBD1. This CDR3 has 14 amino acids. Germline loops: CDR1 SGHRS, CDR2 YFSETQ. The J segment lost 5 bases and the V segment lost 2 bases, leaving 5 bases of the junction unmatched. The CDR3 region is CASSFRTGQTEAFF. In nucleotides, the CDR3 is TGCGCCAGCAGCTTCCGGACAGGGCAAACTGAAGCTTTCTTT. Full variable domain (missing parts from reference TRBV5-1 and TRBJ1-1): KAGVTQTPRYLIKTRGQQVTLSCSPISGHRSVSWYQQTPGQGLQFLFEYFSETQRNKGNFPGRFSGRQFSNSRSEMNVSTLELGDSALYLCASSFRTGQTEAFFGQGTRLTVV.

This clonotype has more than one count but fewer than ten. The chain links TRBV11-2 to TRBJ2-3, with 12 bases fitting TRBD2. J lost 5 bases, V lost 5 bases, and 5 bases had no gene match. This CDR3 spans 15 amino acids. Germline loops: CDR1 SGHAT, CDR2 FQNNGV. CDR3 region: CASSLAGGHGDTQYF. The CDR3 coding sequence is TGTGCCAGCAGCCTAGCGGGGGGGCATGGAGATACGCAGTATTTT.

This clonotype was seen more than once but under ten times. This chain joins TRBV29-1 and TRBJ2-3, with D perhaps assigned TRBD1 or TRBD2 (5 bases each). Germline V gene sequence: CDR1 SQVTM, CDR2 ANQGSEA. The CDR3 runs to 13 residues. The V gene lost 7 bases and the J gene lost 1 base, with 12 bases spanning the gap. CDR3 in DNA: TGCAGCGCCCGGGACCAACGCACAGATACGCAGTATTTT. Protein product: CSARDQRTDTQYF.

The chain carries TRBV2 and TRBJ2-5; TRBD2 is a possible D gene (5 bases). The CDR3 runs 13 residues. V lost 6 bases and J lost 2, with 10 bases in between. Germline V gives CDR1 SNHLY, CDR2 FYNNEI. The CDR3 DNA reads TGTGCCAGCAGGGTACTAGTTCAAGAGACCCAGTACTTC. Amino acids: CASRVLVQETQYF.

This clonotype came up a few times. The CDR3 loop is CASSLERWGAGGYTF. CDR3 coding DNA: TGTGCCAGCAGCTTGGAGCGCTGGGGCGCGGGAGGCTACACCTTC. The chain joins TRBV5-6 to TRBJ1-2; D might be TRBD1 (5 bases). Trimming pared 0 bases from V and 8 bases from J, leaving 17 bases between. CDR1 and CDR2 from the germline V gene are SGHDT and YYEEEE. The CDR3 sequence is 15 residues long.

The V call is TRBV10-1, the J call TRBJ1-2; D not resolved. Germline V gene lookup returns CDR1 WNHNN and CDR2 SYGVQD (reference sequence). CDR3 size: 16 residues. Between the trimmed V and J ends, which lost 4 bases and 2 bases, there was a span of 17 bases. The CDR3 DNA sequence: TGCGCCAGCAGTGTTTTTCCCGGCAGACCAAACTATGGCTACACCTTC. It specifies CASSVFPGRPNYGYTF.

This clonotype was counted a few times. The gene calls are TRBV29-1 and TRBJ2-5, with a weak D call TRBD1 (8 bases). CDR1 SQVTM and CDR2 ANQGSEA come from the germline V gene. V gave up 5 bases and J gave up 4 bases, with 11 bases separating them. CDR3 size: 12 residues. As DNA, the CDR3 is TGCAGCGTTACAGGGGGGGGAGAGACCCAGTACTTC. Its translation: CSVTGGGETQYF.

The CDR3 DNA reads TGTGCCAGCAGCCCCCTCCGCGGGGAGCTGTTTTTT. Translating it yields CASSPLRGELFF. This chain links TRBV4-2 with TRBJ2-2; D is unresolved. The germline V and J ends were trimmed by 4 bases and 7 bases, with 7 bases remaining between them. The length of the CDR3 is 12 residues. Germline loops: CDR1 LGHNA, CDR2 YNFKEQ.

This clonotype showed up just a few times. The chain combines TRBV20-1 with TRBJ2-7; 8 positions match TRBD1. V was pared by 3 bases and J by 5 bases, with 12 bases of the junction left unmatched. The CDR3 has 15 amino acids. Germline-derived CDR1 and CDR2 are DFQATT and SNEGSKA (reference sequence). This CDR3 reads CSASYRGSASHEQYF. The CDR3 DNA sequence: TGCAGTGCTAGCTACAGGGGGAGCGCCAGTCACGAGCAGTACTTC.

The chain couples TRBV5-1 to TRBJ1-1, with D perhaps TRBD1 (5 bases). This CDR3 region has 13 residues. V lost 5 bases to trimming and J lost 6 bases, with 14 bases between them. The germline V gene encodes CDR1 SGHRS and CDR2 YFSETQ. CDR3 sequence (DNA): TGCGCCAGCAGGATTACTAGGGGCGCTGAAGCTTTCTTT. This encodes CASRITRGAEAFF.

This rearrangement joins TRBV27 to TRBJ1-6, with unresolved D. Germline CDR1 MNHEY, CDR2 SMNVEV (reference sequence). The V end lost 8 bases, the J end lost 9 bases, and 14 bases lay between the germline ends. The CDR3 consists of 13 residues. CDR3 nucleotide sequence: TGTGCCAGCTCATGGACCTTTGGTTCACCCCTCCACTTT. Protein: CASSWTFGSPLHF.